This entry lists 3 T cell receptor beta chains sequenced from one sample in a study of T cells in pancreatic ductal adenocarcinoma. No neoadjuvant therapy was given to the selected pancreatic ductal adenocarcinoma patients before their surgery. Repertoires were generated with immunoSEQ multiplex PCR, while TCRdb's copy carries only in-frame clones and drops some. The sample has just under 30,000 clones, more than 90% seen once. The specimen was PBMCs. The source of these receptors is a human donor with pancreatic ductal adenocarcinoma.

On this clone: The same CDR3 can be traced to other DNA sequences in this sample. The chain combines TRBV27 with TRBJ1-2; no firm D call. The CDR3 consists of 12 residues. CDR1 MNHEY and CDR2 SMNVEV come from the germline V gene (reference sequence). V lost 5 bases, J lost 5 bases, and 9 bases lay in between. The CDR3 nucleotides are TGTGCCAGCAGTCCCCTGGGGTATGGCTACACCTTC. Its protein product is CASSPLGYGYTF.

The V and J genes are TRBV7-9 and TRBJ2-5, with D hard to call. This CDR3 has 13 amino acids. The germline V and J ends were trimmed by 6 bases and 5 bases, with 13 bases remaining between them. Germline V gene data show CDR1 as SEHNR and CDR2 as FQNEAQ (reference sequence). The CDR3 coding sequence is TGTGCCAGCAGAGTCCTGGTGGGGGAGACCCAGTACTTC. This translates into CASRVLVGETQYF.

This rearrangement joins TRBV7-9 to TRBJ1-2; no reliable D call. The CDR3 length is 11 residues. V was trimmed by 5 bases and J by 8 bases, leaving 9 bases between them. The V gene's germline CDR1 is SEHNR and CDR2 FQNEAQ (reference sequence). The DNA for the CDR3 is TGTGCCAGCAGCGTGGAGGCGGGCTACACCTTC. It codes for CASSVEAGYTF. The entire variable domain, with the rest obtained from reference TRBV7-9 and TRBJ1-2, is as follows: DTGVSQNPRHKITKRGQNVTFRCDPISEHNRLYWYRQTLGQGPEFLTYFQNEAQLEKSRLLSDRFSAERPKGSFSTLEIQRTEQGDSAMYLCASSVEAGYTFGSGTRLTVV.